This TCR beta chain was observed in a study of human T cells and chemical hapten exposure. The time point here: patch test 3, about 24 weeks after DPC sensitization. Documented treatment: therapeutic diphenylcyclopropenone sensitization with weekly scalp DPC. TCRdb recomputed calls from the RACE reads with MiXCR, one row per CDR3 protein. The sample holds 99,000 or so distinct CDR3 sequences, less than 35% seen once. This clonotype was observed a single time. Its antigen is not identified. The CDR3 consists of 17 residues. Germline-derived CDR1 and CDR2 are SGHTA and FQGNSA. V trimming: 5 bases; J trimming: 2 bases; junction bases outside the gene matches: 7. Overall study findings and caveats: Expanded TCRs were compared with controls, and the expanded TCRs formed significantly more large CDR3 similarity clusters.

The sample in question was whole blood, obtained in connection with sensitization to the hapten diphenylcyclopropenone (DPC). The chain recombines TRBV7-2 with TRBJ2-3; 13 bases align to TRBD2. This clonotype was obtained from a man aged 40-55 years with alopecia areata. Some clones in this sample may be carry-over from other donors' samples. CDR3 sequence: CASSPGLAGDFTDTQYF. In nucleotides, the CDR3 is TGTGCCAGCAGCCCCGGACTAGCGGGGGACTTCACAGATACGCAGTATTTT.